Given below is one TCR beta chain in context. These data originate in a study of blood T cell repertoires in COVID-19. Study-wide background: COVID-19 samples, acute and convalescent, were from the United States, Italy and Spain. T cells, B-cell-depleted T cells, or PBMCs supplied cDNA or gDNA.

This CDR3 is built from 15 residues. V trimming: 6 bases; J trimming: 0 bases; junction bases outside the gene matches: 5. Germline V CDR1 and CDR2: MDHEN, SYDVKM. Original analysis: It was from reference gene primer amplification that nucleated cell counts were estimated. The repertoire was sequenced with immunoSEQ multiplex PCR; TCRdb's copy has only in-frame clones and lacks some. D and trimming were read from the DNA, whereas the V and J calls and clone size are those reported in that table. This sample has roughly 210,000 clones, with 88% found just once. This receptor was identified in a man between 65 and 85 years old with acute or convalescent COVID-19. The sample was peripheral blood. The gene calls are TRBV28 and TRBJ2-1; 7 bases are a match to TRBD2. Here the CDR3 reads CASRAAGSSYNEQFF. The CDR3 bases are TGTGCCAGCAGGGCAGCGGGAAGCTCCTACAATGAGCAGTTCTTC.